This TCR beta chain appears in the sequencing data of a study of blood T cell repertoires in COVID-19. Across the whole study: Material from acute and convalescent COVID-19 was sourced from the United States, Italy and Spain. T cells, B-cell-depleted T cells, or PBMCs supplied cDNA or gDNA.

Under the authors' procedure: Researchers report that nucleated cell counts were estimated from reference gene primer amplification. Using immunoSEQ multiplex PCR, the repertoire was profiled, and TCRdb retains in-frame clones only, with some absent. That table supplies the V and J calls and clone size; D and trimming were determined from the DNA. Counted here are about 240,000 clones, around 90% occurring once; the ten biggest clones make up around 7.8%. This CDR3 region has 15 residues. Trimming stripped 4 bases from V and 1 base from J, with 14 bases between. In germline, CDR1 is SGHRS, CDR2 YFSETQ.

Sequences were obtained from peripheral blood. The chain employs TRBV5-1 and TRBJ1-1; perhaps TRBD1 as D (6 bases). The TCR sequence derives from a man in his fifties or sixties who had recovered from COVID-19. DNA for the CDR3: TGCGCCAGCAGCGAGAACCTACAGGGGAACACTGAAGCTTTCTTT. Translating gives CASSENLQGNTEAFF. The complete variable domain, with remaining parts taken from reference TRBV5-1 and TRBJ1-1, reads KAGVTQTPRYLIKTRGQQVTLSCSPISGHRSVSWYQQTPGQGLQFLFEYFSETQRNKGNFPGRFSGRQFSNSRSEMNVSTLELGDSALYLCASSENLQGNTEAFFGQGTRLTVV.